This T cell receptor (beta chain) is drawn from a study of blood T cell repertoires in COVID-19. Overall study: COVID-19 samples collected from the United States, Italy and Spain covered acute and convalescent phases. T cells, B-cell-depleted T cells, or PBMCs supplied cDNA or gDNA.

In this sample, this clone turned up a few times. The authors' processing: Reference gene primers were amplified, and this amplification served to estimate nucleated cell counts. Clones were sequenced by immunoSEQ multiplex PCR, and TCRdb holds only the in-frame ones, with some missing. V and J calls and clone size are those listed in that table; D and trimming were worked out from the DNA. The data show 70,000 to 100,000 clones, with around 82% seen just once and 6% to 7.5% held by the top ten. In germline, CDR1 is LGHDT, CDR2 YNNKEL (reference sequence). V lost 2 bases, J lost 0 bases, and 17 bases lay in between. This CDR3 comprises 19 residues.

The sequencing input was peripheral blood. V gene TRBV3-1 (or the pseudogene TRBV3-2) combines with J gene TRBJ1-6; D ambiguous. The clonotype comes from a middle-aged man with active or convalescent COVID-19. CDR3 loop: CASSQYLLTQSSYNSPLHF. The CDR3 nucleotides are TGTGCCAGCAGCCAATACTTACTTACACAGAGCTCCTATAATTCACCCCTCCACTTT.